The 20 T cell receptor beta chains below were found in one sample sequenced in a study of blood T cell repertoires in COVID-19. Assay: immunoSEQ multiplex PCR; the TCRdb copy retains only in-frame clones and omits some. The sample consists of about 140,000 clones, roughly 88% of them appearing once. The sample taken for sequencing was peripheral blood. The receptors were sampled from a man between 60 and 75 years old with active or convalescent COVID-19.

The chain uses TRBV6-2 or TRBV6-3 and TRBJ2-3, with 11 nucleotides matching TRBD2. The CDR3 length is 17 residues. After removal of 3 bases from V and 1 base from J, the junction contained 6 bases not matched to a gene. Germline V gene sequence: CDR1 MNHEY, CDR2 SVGEGT. CDR3 sequence (DNA): TGTGCCAGCAGTTATTTTTCTAGCGGGGGGCGCACAGATACGCAGTATTTT. Its translation: CASSYFSSGGRTDTQYF.

The J gene is TRBJ2-7, the V gene TRBV10-3, with a possible D match to TRBD1 (5 bases). The length of the CDR3 is 15 residues. Per germline, CDR1 ENHRY and CDR2 SYGVKD. V shed 0 bases and J shed 0 bases, with 9 bases lying between them. CDR3 bases: TGTGCCATCAGTGAGTCAAGGGGTCGCTCCTACGAGCAGTACTTC. Translation gives CAISESRGRSYEQYF.

This clone occurred a few times. The V call is TRBV12-3 or TRBV12-4, the J call TRBJ2-1; perhaps TRBD2 as D (6 bases). The CDR3 has 13 amino acids. The germline V and J ends were trimmed by 4 bases and 4 bases, with 8 bases remaining between them. The CDR3 DNA follows: TGTGCCAGCAGTTGGGAGGTATACAATGAGCAGTTCTTC. As protein: CASSWEVYNEQFF.

In this sample, this clone turned up once. V usage is TRBV5-1 and J usage is TRBJ1-3; no clear D. V was trimmed by 4 bases and J by 4 bases, leaving 6 bases between them. The CDR3 runs to 12 residues. Germline V lookup: CDR1 SGHRS, CDR2 YFSETQ. The CDR3 is CASSNSGNTIYF. In DNA form, the CDR3 reads TGCGCCAGCAGCAACAGCGGAAACACCATATATTTT.

V and J are TRBV4-3 and TRBJ2-3; TRBD1 matches at 7 bases. The CDR3 has 17 amino acids. The V and J ends lost 0 bases and 0 bases, in that order; junction bases with no gene match: 6. CDR1 is LGHNA, CDR2 YSLEER, per germline. DNA of the CDR3: TGCGCCAGCAGCCAAGATTTATCGGGACAGAGCACAGATACGCAGTATTTT. Translating it yields CASSQDLSGQSTDTQYF.

The J gene is TRBJ2-3, the V gene TRBV5-1; 9 positions match TRBD2. The CDR3 length is 17 residues. Unmatched junction bases numbered 6, after V lost 0 bases and J lost 1 base. CDR1 and CDR2 (germline): SGHRS, YFSETQ. CDR3 DNA: TGCGCCAGCAGCTTGGGCCTGCGGGAGGGGGGCACAGATACGCAGTATTTT. It is translated as CASSLGLREGGTDTQYF.

This clone was seen only a few times. The CDR3 bases are TGTGCCAGCAGTTTGACAGATAATTCACCCCTCCACTTT. It is translated as CASSLTDNSPLHF. This sequence joins TRBV12-3 or TRBV12-4 and TRBJ1-6, with D possibly being TRBD1 (5 bases). The CDR3 contains 13 residues. Trimming left V 3 bases short and J 5 bases short, with 5 bases between.

The CDR3 region is CASSLLAGASYEQYF. In DNA, the CDR3 is TGTGCCAGCAGTTTACTCGCGGGAGCCTCCTACGAGCAGTACTTC. The chain combines TRBV27 with TRBJ2-7; TRBD2 aligns across 7 bases. Germline V gene lookup returns CDR1 MNHEY and CDR2 SMNVEV (reference sequence). The length of the CDR3 is 15 residues. With V trimmed by 2 bases and J by 0 bases, 4 bases remained unmatched.

The chain uses TRBV9 and TRBJ2-1; 12 bases align to TRBD1. Germline lookup yields CDR1 SGDLS and CDR2 YYNGEE. V gave up 3 bases and J gave up 4 bases; unmatched junction bases: 5. This CDR3 is 16 amino acids long. CDR3 protein: CASSDQGQGAYNEQFF. CDR3 sequence (DNA): TGTGCCAGCAGCGATCAGGGACAGGGGGCGTACAATGAGCAGTTCTTC.

The genes are TRBV30 and TRBJ1-5; tentative D call: TRBD1 (5 bases). Germline V CDR1 and CDR2: GTSNPN, SVGIG (reference sequence). Trimming shortened V by 0 bases and J by 2 bases, and 8 bases separated the two germline ends. The CDR3 has 14 residues. The CDR3 nucleotides read TGTGCCTGGAGTGTCGGGGGTGGCAATCAGCCCCAGCATTTT. It encodes CAWSVGGGNQPQHF. The full variable domain, rest sourced from reference TRBV30 and TRBJ1-5, is SQTIHQWPATLVQPVGSPLSLECTVEGTSNPNLYWYRQAAGRGLQLLFYSVGIGQISSEVPQNLSASRPQDRQFILSSKKLLLSDSGFYLCAWSVGGGNQPQHFGDGTRLSIL.

V gene TRBV9 combines with J gene TRBJ1-1, with 9 bases matching TRBD1. The CDR3 is 14 residues long. The V gene end was trimmed by 2 bases and the J gene end by 2 bases; junction bases not matched to a gene: 1. Per germline, CDR1 SGDLS and CDR2 YYNGEE. CDR3 in amino acids: CASSVTGGNTEAFF. CDR3 DNA: TGTGCCAGCAGCGTGACAGGGGGTAACACTGAAGCTTTCTTT. The full variable domain, rest sourced from reference TRBV9 and TRBJ1-1, is DSGVTQTPKHLITATGQRVTLRCSPRSGDLSVYWYQQSLDQGLQFLIQYYNGEERAKGNILERFSAQQFPDLHSELNLSSLELGDSALYFCASSVTGGNTEAFFGQGTRLTVV.

DNA of the CDR3: TGTGCCAGCAGGGGGACAGGGGATAATTCACCCCTCCACTTT. Protein product: CASRGTGDNSPLHF. V usage is TRBV25-1 and J usage is TRBJ1-6, with TRBD1 matching 10 bases. Germline assignment: CDR1 MGHDK and CDR2 SYGVNS. The CDR3 is made up of 14 amino acids. Losses at the gene ends were 6 bases for V and 5 bases for J; bases not matched to a gene: 1.

DNA for the CDR3: TGTGCCAGCAGTTCCTCCGGACAGACCTATGGCTACACCTTC. Amino acid sequence: CASSSSGQTYGYTF. V usage is TRBV28 and J usage is TRBJ1-2, with a weak D call TRBD1 (6 bases). CDR1 MDHEN and CDR2 SYDVKM come from the germline V gene. Trimming left V 4 bases short and J 4 bases short, with 13 bases between. This CDR3 has 14 residues.

The chain carries TRBV14 and TRBJ1-2; D might be TRBD1 (6 bases). The V gene lost 6 bases and the J gene lost 2 bases, with 10 bases spanning the gap. Germline CDR1 SGHDN, CDR2 FVKESK. This CDR3 has 13 amino acids. The CDR3 DNA sequence: TGTGCCAGCAGACCCGACAGGAACTATGGCTACACCTTC. This codes for CASRPDRNYGYTF.

This sequence joins TRBV30 and TRBJ1-5; D possibly corresponds to TRBD1 (6 bases). V was shortened by 2 bases and J by 4 bases, with 12 bases between the two germline ends. Germline V gives CDR1 GTSNPN, CDR2 SVGIG (reference sequence). There are 14 residues in the CDR3. DNA for the CDR3: TGTGCCTGGAGTATGGGGGCAGCAAATCAGCCCCAGCATTTT. Translating gives CAWSMGAANQPQHF.

The chain has TRBV6-6 and TRBJ2-5; 7 bases line up with TRBD2. Germline V lookup: CDR1 MNHNY, CDR2 SVGAGI (reference sequence). The CDR3 is made up of 15 amino acids. Trimming took 4 bases from V and 3 from J; bases not matched to a gene: 8. The CDR3 is CASSSPQGGEETQYF. The DNA for the CDR3 is TGTGCCAGCAGTTCCCCCCAGGGAGGGGAAGAGACCCAGTACTTC.

J is TRBJ2-1 and V is TRBV27; 7 positions match TRBD1. Germline CDR1 and CDR2: MNHEY and SMNVEV (reference sequence). The V gene end was trimmed by 2 bases and the J gene end by 4 bases; junction bases not matched to a gene: 11. This CDR3 has 17 amino acids. The CDR3 protein is CASSLGPTGSQYNEQFF. The CDR3 region has the DNA TGTGCCAGCAGTTTAGGCCCGACAGGGTCCCAATACAATGAGCAGTTCTTC.

The chain combines TRBV30 with TRBJ2-3; D gene uncertain. The CDR3 loop spans 13 amino acids. Germline V gives CDR1 GTSNPN, CDR2 SVGIG (reference sequence). V was shortened by 0 bases and J by 4 bases, with 8 bases between the two germline ends. CDR3 nucleotides: TGTGCCTGGAGTGTACCCGGGTCAGATACGCAGTATTTT. Translated: CAWSVPGSDTQYF.

The J gene is TRBJ2-3, the V gene TRBV7-3, with 13 bases identical to TRBD2. Germline V gene lookup returns CDR1 SGHTA and CDR2 FQGTGA. The CDR3 is 15 amino acids. The V segment lost 5 bases and the J segment 3 bases; nucleotides outside the gene matches: 2. The CDR3, as DNA: TGTGCCAGCAGCGCGACTAGCGGGAGGACAGATACGCAGTATTTT. Translating it yields CASSATSGRTDTQYF.

The chain joins TRBV11-3 to TRBJ2-1; TRBD1 matches 11 bases. The CDR3 length is 14 residues. Trimming took 5 bases from V and 6 from J; bases not matched to a gene: 3. Germline lookup yields CDR1 SGHNT and CDR2 YENEEA. The CDR3 protein is CASSPGTGGNEQFF. The CDR3 DNA reads as TGTGCCAGCAGCCCCGGGACAGGGGGCAATGAGCAGTTCTTC.